The following is a T cell receptor beta chain sequence with its context. The CDR3 runs 15 residues. V gave up 1 base and J gave up 4 bases, with 14 bases separating them. The germline CDR1 and CDR2 sequences are SGHVS and FQNEAQ. The source of the sample is a study of shared clonotypes between healthy human individuals. Measured with immunoSEQ multiplex PCR; TCRdb has only the in-frame clones, and not every one. The data contain roughly 2.4 million clones, approximately 94% of them seen just once; the ten biggest clones take up approximately 0.13%. The sequenced sample consisted of naive CD4+ T cells sorted from blood. The subset denotes: CD45RA+ positively selected. The J gene is TRBJ2-7, the V gene TRBV7-8, with TRBD2 as a possible D gene (5 bases). This TCR was sampled from a young man in good health. Here the CDR3 DNA reads TGTGCCAGCAGCTTAGTTAGAATTCGGGGATACGAGCAGTACTTC. Translated: CASSLVRIRGYEQYF.